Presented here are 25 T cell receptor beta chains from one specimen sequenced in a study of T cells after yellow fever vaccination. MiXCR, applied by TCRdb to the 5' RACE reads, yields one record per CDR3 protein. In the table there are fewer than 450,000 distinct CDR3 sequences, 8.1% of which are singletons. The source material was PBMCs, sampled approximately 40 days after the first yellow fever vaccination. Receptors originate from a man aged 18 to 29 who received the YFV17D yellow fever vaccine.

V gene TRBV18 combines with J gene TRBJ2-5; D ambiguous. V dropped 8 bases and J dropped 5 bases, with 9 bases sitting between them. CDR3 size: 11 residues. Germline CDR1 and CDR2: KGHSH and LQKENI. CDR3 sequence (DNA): TGTGCCAGCGCCTCACTGGAGACCCAGTACTTC. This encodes CASASLETQYF.

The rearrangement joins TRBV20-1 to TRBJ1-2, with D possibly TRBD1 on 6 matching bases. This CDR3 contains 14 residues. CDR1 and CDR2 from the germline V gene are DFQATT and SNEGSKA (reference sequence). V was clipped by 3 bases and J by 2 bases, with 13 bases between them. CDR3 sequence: CSASTGRANYGYTF. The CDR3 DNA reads TGCAGTGCTAGTACAGGGAGGGCGAACTATGGCTACACCTTC.

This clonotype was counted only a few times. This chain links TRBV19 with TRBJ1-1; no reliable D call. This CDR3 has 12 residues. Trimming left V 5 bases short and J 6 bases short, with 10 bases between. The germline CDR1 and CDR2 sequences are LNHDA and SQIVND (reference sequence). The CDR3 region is CASSARAAEAFF. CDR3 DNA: TGTGCCAGTAGTGCTAGGGCAGCTGAAGCTTTCTTT.

The CDR3 DNA reads as TGTGCCAGCAGTTTTTATGGCTACACCTTC. Translation: CASSFYGYTF. The rearrangement uses TRBV12-3 or TRBV12-4 and TRBJ1-2; D unclear. CDR3 size: 10 residues. V gave up 3 bases and J gave up 5 bases, with 1 base separating them.

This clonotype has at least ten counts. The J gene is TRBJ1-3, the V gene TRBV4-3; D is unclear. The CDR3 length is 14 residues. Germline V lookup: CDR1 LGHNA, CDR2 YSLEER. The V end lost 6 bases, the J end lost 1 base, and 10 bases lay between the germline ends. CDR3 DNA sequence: TGCGCCAGCAGTTCGACAAGGTCTGGAAACACCATATATTTT. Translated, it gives CASSSTRSGNTIYF.

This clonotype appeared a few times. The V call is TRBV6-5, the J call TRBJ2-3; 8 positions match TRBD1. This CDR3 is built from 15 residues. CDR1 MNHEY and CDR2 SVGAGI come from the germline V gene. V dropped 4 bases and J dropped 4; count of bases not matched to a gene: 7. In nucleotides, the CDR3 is TGTGCCAGCAGTTCGCAGACAGGGGTCCCAGATACGCAGTATTTT. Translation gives CASSSQTGVPDTQYF.

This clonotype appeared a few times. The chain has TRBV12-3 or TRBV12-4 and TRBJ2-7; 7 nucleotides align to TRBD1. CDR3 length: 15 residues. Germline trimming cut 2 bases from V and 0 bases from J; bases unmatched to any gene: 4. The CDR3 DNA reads TGTGCCAGCAGTTTAAGGGACAGTTCCTCCTACGAGCAGTACTTC. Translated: CASSLRDSSSYEQYF.

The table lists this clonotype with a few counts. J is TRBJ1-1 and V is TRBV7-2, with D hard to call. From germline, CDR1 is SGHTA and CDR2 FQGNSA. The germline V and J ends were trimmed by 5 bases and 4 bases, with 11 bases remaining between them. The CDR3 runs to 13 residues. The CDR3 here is CASSPGWVTEAFF. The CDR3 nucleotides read TGTGCCAGCAGCCCCGGTTGGGTCACTGAAGCTTTCTTT.

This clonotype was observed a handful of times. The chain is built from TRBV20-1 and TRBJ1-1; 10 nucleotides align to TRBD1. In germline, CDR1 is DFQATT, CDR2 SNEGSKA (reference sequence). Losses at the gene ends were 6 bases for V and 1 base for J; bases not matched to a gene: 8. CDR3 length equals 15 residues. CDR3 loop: CSAVDRGRRNTEAFF. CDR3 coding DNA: TGCAGTGCCGTTGACAGGGGGCGGAGGAACACTGAAGCTTTCTTT.

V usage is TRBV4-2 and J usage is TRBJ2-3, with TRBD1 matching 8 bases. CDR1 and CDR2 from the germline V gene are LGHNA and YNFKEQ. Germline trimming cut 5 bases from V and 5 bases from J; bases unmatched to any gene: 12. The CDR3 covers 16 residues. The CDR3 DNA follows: TGTGCCAGCAGCTATCGACAGGGGTCCGGATTAGATACGCAGTATTTT. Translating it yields CASSYRQGSGLDTQYF.

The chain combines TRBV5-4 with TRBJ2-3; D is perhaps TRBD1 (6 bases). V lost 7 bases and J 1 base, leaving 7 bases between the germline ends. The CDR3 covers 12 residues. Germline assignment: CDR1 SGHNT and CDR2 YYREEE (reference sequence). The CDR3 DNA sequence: TGTGCCAGCCACAGGGGCACAGATACGCAGTATTTT. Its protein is CASHRGTDTQYF.

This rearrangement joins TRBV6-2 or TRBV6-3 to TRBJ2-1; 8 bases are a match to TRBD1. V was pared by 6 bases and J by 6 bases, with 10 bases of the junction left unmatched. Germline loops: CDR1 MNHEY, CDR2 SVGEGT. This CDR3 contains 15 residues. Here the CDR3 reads CASSQGTGFFNEQFF. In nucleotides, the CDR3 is TGTGCCAGCAGCCAAGGGACAGGCTTCTTCAATGAGCAGTTCTTC.

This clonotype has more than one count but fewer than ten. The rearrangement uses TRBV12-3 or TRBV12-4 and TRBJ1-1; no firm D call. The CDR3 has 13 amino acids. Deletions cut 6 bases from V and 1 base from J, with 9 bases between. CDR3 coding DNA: TGTGCCAGCAGAAGAGAGGCGAACACTGAAGCTTTCTTT. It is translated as CASRREANTEAFF.

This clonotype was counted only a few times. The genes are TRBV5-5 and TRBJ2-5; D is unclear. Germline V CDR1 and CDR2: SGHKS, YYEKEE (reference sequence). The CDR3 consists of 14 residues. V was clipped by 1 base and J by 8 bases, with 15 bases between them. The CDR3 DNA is TGTGCCAGCAGCTTGTCGGCGGATCAAGGAACCCAGTACTTC. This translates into CASSLSADQGTQYF.

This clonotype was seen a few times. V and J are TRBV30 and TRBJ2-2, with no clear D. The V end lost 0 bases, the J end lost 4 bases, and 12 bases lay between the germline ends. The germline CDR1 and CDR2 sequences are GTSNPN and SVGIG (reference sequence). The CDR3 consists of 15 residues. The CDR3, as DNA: TGTGCCTGGAGTGTACCCGACCGTTTCACCGGGGAGCTGTTTTTT. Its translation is CAWSVPDRFTGELFF.

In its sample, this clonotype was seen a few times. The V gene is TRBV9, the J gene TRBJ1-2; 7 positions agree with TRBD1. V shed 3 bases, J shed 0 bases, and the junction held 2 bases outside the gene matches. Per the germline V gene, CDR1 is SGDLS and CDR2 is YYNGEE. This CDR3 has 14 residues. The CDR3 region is CASSGQGANYGYTF. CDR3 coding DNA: TGTGCCAGCAGCGGACAGGGAGCTAACTATGGCTACACCTTC.

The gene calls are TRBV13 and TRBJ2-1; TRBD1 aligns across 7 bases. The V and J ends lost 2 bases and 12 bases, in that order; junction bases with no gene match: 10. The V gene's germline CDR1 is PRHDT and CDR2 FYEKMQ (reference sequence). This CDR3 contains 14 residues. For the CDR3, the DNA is TGTGCCAGCAGCTTAAGGGACAGCAGCGTTCGGCAGTTCTTC. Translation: CASSLRDSSVRQFF.

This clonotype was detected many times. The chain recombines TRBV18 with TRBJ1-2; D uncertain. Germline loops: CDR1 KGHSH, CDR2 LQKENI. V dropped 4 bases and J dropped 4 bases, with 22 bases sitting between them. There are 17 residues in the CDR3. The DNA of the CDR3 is TGTGCCAGCTCACTCTTCCGGGCCCTTCGGGATATCTATGGCTACACCTTC. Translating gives CASSLFRALRDIYGYTF.

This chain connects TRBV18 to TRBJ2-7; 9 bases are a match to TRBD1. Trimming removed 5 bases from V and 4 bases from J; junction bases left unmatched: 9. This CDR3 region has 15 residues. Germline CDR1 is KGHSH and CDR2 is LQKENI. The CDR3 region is CASSSRTGDSYEQYF. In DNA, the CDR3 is TGTGCCAGCTCATCACGGACAGGGGATTCGTACGAGCAGTACTTC.

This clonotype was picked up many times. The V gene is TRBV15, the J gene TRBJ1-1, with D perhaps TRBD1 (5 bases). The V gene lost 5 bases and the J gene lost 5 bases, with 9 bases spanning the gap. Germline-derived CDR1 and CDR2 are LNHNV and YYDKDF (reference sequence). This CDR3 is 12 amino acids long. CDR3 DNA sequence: TGTGCCACCAGCTGGGGGAAGACTGAAGCTTTCTTT. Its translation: CATSWGKTEAFF. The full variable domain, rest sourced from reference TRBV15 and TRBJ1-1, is DAMVIQNPRYQVTQFGKPVTLSCSQTLNHNVMYWYQQKSSQAPKLLFHYYDKDFNNEADTPDNFQSRRPNTSFCFLDIRSPGLGDTAMYLCATSWGKTEAFFGQGTRLTVV.

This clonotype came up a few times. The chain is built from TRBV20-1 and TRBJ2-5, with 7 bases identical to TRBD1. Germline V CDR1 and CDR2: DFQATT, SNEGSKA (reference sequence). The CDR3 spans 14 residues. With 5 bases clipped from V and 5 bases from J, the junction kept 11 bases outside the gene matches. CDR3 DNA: TGCAGTGCTTTGGGACAGCCCGTGGGGGAGACCCAGTACTTC. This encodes CSALGQPVGETQYF.

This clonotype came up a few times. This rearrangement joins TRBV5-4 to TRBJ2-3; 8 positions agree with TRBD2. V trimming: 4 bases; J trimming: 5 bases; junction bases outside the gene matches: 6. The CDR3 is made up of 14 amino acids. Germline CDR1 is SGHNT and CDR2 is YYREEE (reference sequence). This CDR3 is CASSRGGGRDTQYF. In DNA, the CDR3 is TGTGCCAGCAGCAGGGGCGGGGGGCGAGATACGCAGTATTTT.

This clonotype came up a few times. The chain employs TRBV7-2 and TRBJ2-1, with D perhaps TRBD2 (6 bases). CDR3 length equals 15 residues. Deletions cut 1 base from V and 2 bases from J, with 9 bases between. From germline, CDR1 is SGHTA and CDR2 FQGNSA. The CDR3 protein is CASSLVRGPYNEQFF. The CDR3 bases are TGTGCCAGCAGCTTAGTGCGGGGCCCCTACAATGAGCAGTTCTTC.

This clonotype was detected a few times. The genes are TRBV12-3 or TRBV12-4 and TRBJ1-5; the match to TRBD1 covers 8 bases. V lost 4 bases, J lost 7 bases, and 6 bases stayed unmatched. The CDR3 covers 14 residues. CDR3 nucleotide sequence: TGTGCCAGCAGTTCAACAGGGGGTAAACAGCCCCAGCATTTT. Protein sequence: CASSSTGGKQPQHF.

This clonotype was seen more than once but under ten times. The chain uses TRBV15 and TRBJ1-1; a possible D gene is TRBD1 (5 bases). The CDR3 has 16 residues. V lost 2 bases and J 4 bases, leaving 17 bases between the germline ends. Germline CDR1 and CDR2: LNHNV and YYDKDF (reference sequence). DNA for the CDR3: TGTGCCACCAGCAGACTGGGGGTCGGGTACGGCACTGAAGCTTTCTTT. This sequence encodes CATSRLGVGYGTEAFF.